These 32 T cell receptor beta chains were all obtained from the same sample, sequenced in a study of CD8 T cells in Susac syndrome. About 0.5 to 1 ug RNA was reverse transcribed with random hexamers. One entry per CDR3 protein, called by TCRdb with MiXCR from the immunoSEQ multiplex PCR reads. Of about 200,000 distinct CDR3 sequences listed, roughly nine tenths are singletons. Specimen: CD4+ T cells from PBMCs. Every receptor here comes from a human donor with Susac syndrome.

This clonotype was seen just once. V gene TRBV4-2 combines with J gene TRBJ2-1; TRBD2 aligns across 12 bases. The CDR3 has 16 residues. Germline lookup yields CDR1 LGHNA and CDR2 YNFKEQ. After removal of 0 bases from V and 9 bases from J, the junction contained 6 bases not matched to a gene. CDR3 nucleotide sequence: TGTGCCAGCAGCCAAGATTCAGGACTAGCGGGAAGTGAGCAGTTCTTC. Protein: CASSQDSGLAGSEQFF.

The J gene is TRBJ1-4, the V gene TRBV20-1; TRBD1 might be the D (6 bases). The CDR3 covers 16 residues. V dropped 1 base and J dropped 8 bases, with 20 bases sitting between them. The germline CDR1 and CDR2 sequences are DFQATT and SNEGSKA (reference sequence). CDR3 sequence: CSARGAGVFGTEKLFF. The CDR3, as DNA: TGCAGTGCTAGAGGGGCAGGGGTTTTTGGGACGGAAAAACTGTTTTTT.

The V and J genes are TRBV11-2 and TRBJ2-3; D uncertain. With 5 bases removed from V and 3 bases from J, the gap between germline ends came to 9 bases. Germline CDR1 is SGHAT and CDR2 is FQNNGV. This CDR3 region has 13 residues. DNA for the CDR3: TGTGCCAGCAGCCTAGGACCGACAGATACGCAGTATTTT. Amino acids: CASSLGPTDTQYF.

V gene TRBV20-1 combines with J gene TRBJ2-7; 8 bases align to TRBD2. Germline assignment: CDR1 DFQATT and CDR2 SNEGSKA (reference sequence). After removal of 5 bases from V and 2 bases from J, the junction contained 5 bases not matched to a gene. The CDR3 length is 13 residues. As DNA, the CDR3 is TGCAGTGCTGGGAGGGGACTAGCCTACGAGCAGTACTTC. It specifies CSAGRGLAYEQYF.

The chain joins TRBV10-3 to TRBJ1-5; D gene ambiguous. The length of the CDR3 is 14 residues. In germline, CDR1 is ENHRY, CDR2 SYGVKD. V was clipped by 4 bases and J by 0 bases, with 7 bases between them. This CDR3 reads CAISAGYSNQPQHF. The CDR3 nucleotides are TGTGCCATCAGTGCTGGCTATAGCAATCAGCCCCAGCATTTT.

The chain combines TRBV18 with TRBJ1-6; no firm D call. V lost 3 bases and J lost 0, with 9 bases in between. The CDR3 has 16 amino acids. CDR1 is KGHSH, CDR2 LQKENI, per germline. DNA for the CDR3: TGTGCCAGCTCACCGGAAGGGAACTCCTATAATTCACCCCTCCACTTT. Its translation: CASSPEGNSYNSPLHF.

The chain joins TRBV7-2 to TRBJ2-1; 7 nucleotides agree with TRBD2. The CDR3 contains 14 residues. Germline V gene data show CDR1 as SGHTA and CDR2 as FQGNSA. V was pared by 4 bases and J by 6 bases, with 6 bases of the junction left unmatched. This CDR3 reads CASSSRVAGNEQFF. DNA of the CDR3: TGTGCCAGCAGCTCCCGGGTAGCGGGCAATGAGCAGTTCTTC. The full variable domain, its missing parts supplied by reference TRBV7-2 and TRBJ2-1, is GAGVSQSPSNKVTEKGKDVELRCDPISGHTALYWYRQSLGQGLEFLIYFQGNSAPDKSGLPSDRFSAERTGGSVSTLTIQRTQQEDSAVYLCASSSRVAGNEQFFGPGTRLTVL.

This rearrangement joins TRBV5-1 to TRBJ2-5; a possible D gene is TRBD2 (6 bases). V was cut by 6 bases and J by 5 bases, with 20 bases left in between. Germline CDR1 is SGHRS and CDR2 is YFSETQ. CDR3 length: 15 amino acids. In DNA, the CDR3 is TGCGCCAGCATGCTAGGTTCTCCGGGGGTGGAGACCCAGTACTTC. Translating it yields CASMLGSPGVETQYF.

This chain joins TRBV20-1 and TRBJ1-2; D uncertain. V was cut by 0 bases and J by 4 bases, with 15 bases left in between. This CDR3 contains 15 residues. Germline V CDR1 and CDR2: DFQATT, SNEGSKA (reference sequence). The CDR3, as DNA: TGCAGTGCTAGAGATGTAAGAGGTGCAATCTATGGCTACACCTTC. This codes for CSARDVRGAIYGYTF.

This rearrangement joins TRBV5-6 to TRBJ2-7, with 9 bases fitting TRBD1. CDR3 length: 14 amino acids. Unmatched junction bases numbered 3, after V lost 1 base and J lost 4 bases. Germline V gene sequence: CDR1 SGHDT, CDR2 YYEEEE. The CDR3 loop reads CASSLPGQGYEQYF. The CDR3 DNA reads TGTGCCAGCAGCTTGCCGGGACAGGGTTACGAGCAGTACTTC.

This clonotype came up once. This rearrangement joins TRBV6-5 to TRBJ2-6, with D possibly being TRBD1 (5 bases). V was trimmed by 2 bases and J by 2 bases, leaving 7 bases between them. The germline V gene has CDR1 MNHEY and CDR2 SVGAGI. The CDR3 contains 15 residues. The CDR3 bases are TGTGCCAGCAGTTACAGGGGAACTGGGGCCAACGTCCTGACTTTC. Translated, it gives CASSYRGTGANVLTF.

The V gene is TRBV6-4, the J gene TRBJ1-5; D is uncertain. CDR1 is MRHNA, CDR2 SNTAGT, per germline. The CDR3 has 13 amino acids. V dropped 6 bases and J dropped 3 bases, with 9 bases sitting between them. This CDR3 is CASSPEHNQPQHF. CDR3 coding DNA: TGTGCCAGCAGCCCGGAACACAATCAGCCCCAGCATTTT.

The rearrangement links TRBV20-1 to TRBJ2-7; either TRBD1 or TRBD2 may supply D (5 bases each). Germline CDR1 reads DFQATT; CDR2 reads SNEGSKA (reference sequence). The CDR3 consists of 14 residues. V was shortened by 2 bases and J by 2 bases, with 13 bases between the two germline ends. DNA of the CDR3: TGCAGTGCTAGAAGAGGTGGGGGAACCTACGAGCAGTACTTC. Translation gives CSARRGGGTYEQYF.

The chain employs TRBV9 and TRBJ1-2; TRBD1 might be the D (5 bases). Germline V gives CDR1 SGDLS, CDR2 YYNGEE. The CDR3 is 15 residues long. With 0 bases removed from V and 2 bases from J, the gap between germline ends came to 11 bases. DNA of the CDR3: TGTGCCAGCAGCGTAGGTCAGACAGCCAACTATGGCTACACCTTC. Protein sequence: CASSVGQTANYGYTF.

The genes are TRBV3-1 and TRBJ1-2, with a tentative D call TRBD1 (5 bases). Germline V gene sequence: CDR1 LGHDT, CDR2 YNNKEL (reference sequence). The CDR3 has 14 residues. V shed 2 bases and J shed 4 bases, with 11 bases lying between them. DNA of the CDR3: TGTGCCAGCAGCCAAACCGGGACGGTCTATGGCTACACCTTC. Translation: CASSQTGTVYGYTF.

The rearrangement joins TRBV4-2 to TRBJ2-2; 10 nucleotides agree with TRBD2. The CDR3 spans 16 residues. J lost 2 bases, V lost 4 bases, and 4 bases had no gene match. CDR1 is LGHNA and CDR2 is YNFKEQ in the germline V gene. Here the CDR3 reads CASSRTSGINTGELFF. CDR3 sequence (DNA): TGTGCCAGCAGCCGCACTAGCGGGATTAACACCGGGGAGCTGTTTTTT.

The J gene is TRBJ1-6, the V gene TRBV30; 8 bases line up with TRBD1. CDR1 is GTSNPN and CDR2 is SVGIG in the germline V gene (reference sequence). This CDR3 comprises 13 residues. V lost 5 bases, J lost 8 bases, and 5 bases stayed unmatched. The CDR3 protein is CAWRQGMDSPLHF. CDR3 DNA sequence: TGTGCCTGGCGACAGGGGATGGATTCACCCCTCCACTTT.

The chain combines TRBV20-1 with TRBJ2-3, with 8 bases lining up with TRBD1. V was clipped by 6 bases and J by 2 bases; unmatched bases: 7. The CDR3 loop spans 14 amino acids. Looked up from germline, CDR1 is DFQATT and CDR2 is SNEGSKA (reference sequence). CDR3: CSADGQGHTDTQYF. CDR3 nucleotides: TGCAGTGCGGACGGACAGGGACACACAGATACGCAGTATTTT.

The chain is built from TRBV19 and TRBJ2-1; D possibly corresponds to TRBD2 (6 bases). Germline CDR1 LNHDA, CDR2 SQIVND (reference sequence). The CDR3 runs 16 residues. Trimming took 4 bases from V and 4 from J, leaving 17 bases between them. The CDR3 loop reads CASSTKPSVTYNEQFF. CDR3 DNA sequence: TGTGCCAGTAGTACAAAACCTAGCGTGACATACAATGAGCAGTTCTTC.

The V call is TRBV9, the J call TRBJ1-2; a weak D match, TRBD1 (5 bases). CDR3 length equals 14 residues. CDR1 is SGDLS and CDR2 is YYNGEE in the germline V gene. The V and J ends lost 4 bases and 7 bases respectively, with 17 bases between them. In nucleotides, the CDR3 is TGTGCCAGCAGCAAATCCAGGGACTTGGCTGGCTACACCTTC. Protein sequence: CASSKSRDLAGYTF.

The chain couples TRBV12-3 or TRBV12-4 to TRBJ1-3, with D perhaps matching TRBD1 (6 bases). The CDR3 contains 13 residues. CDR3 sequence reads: CACNRANGNTIYF. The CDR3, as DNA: TGTGCTTGTAACAGGGCGAACGGAAACACCATATATTTT.

The CDR3 sequence: CSVDVDRRETQYF. The CDR3 DNA reads as TGCAGCGTTGACGTGGACAGACGCGAGACCCAGTACTTC. The V and J genes are TRBV29-1 and TRBJ2-5, with a weak D call TRBD1 (6 bases). V lost 3 bases and J 5 bases, leaving 13 bases between the germline ends. Germline CDR1 is SQVTM and CDR2 is ANQGSEA. The CDR3 totals 13 residues.

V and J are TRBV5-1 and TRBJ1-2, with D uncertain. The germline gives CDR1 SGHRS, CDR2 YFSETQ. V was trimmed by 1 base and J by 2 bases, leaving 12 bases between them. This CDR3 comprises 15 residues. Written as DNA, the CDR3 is TGCGCCAGCAGCTTGTCGTCAGTAGGGAACTATGGCTACACCTTC. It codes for CASSLSSVGNYGYTF.

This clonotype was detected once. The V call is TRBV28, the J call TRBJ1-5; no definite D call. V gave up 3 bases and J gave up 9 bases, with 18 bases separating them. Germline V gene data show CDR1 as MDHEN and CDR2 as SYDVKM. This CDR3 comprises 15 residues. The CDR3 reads CASSLDGALGRPQHF. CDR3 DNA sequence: TGTGCCAGCAGTTTGGACGGCGCCTTAGGAAGGCCCCAGCATTTT.

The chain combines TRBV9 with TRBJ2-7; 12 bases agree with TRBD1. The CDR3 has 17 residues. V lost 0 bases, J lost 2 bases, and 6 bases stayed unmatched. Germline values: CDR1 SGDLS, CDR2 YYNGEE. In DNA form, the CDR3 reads TGTGCCAGCAGCGTAGGAACCGGGACAGGGGGCGCCTACGAGCAGTACTTC. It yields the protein CASSVGTGTGGAYEQYF.

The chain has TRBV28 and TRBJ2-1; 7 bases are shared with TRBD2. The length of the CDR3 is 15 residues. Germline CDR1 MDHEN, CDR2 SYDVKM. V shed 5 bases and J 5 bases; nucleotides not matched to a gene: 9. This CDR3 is CASSTWGGGNNEQFF. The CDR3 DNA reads TGTGCCAGCAGTACCTGGGGGGGAGGAAACAATGAGCAGTTCTTC.

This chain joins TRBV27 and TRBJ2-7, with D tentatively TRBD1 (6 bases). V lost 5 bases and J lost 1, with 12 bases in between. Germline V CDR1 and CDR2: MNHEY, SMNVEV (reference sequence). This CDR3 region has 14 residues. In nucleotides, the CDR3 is TGTGCCAGCAGTCTCACCAGGGGTTCCTACGAGCAGTACTTC. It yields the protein CASSLTRGSYEQYF.

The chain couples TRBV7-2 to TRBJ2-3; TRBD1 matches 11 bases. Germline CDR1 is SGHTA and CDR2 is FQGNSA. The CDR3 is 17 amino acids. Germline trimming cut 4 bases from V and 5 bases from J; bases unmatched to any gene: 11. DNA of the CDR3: TGTGCCAGCAGCTACAGGACAGGGGGCAATTTTAAAGATACGCAGTATTTT. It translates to CASSYRTGGNFKDTQYF.

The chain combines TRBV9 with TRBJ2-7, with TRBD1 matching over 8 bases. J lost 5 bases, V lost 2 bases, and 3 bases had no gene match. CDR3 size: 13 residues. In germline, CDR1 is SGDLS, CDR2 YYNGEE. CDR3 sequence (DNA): TGTGCCAGCAGCGTGGACAGGGACCACGAGCAGTACTTC. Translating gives CASSVDRDHEQYF.

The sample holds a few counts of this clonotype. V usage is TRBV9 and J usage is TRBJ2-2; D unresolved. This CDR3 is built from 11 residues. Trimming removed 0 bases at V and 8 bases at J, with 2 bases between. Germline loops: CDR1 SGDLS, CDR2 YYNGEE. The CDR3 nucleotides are TGTGCCAGCAGCGTAGGTGGGGAGCTGTTTTTT. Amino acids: CASSVGGELFF. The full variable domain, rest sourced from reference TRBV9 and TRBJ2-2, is DSGVTQTPKHLITATGQRVTLRCSPRSGDLSVYWYQQSLDQGLQFLIQYYNGEERAKGNILERFSAQQFPDLHSELNLSSLELGDSALYFCASSVGGELFFGEGSRLTVL.

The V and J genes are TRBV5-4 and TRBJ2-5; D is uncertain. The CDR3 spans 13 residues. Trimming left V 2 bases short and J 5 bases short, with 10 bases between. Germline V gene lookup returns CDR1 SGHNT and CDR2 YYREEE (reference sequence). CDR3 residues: CASSFDRPETQYF. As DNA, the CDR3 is TGTGCCAGCAGCTTCGATCGCCCGGAGACCCAGTACTTC.

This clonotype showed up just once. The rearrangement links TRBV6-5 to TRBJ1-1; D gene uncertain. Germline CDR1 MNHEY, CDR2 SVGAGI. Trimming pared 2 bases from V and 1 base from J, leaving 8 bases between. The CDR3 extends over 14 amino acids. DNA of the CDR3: TGTGCCAGCAGTTACGAGTCCTCGAACACTGAAGCTTTCTTT. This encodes CASSYESSNTEAFF.